The 7 T cell receptor beta chains below come from one sample, sequenced in a study of identical twins. TCRdb ran MiXCR on the 5' RACE reads and lists one entry per CDR3 protein. This table holds about 730,000 distinct CDR3 sequences, around 20% found once. The same data also went into a second study, on T cells expressing NK-cell markers.

The sample consisted of PBMCs. The receptors originated from a woman aged 18-30 years in good health.

The chain has TRBV7-6 and TRBJ1-3, with unresolved D. The CDR3 spans 15 residues. Per germline, CDR1 SGHVS and CDR2 FNYEAQ. The germline V and J ends were trimmed by 1 base and 0 bases, with 7 bases remaining between them. The CDR3 DNA reads as TGTGCCAGCAGCTTAGGGGCCGACTCTGGAAACACCATATATTTT. As protein: CASSLGADSGNTIYF.

The chain links TRBV20-1 to TRBJ2-7; D not resolved. Germline values: CDR1 DFQATT, CDR2 SNEGSKA (reference sequence). The CDR3 extends over 12 amino acids. V was cut by 2 bases and J by 3 bases, with 8 bases left in between. CDR3 DNA: TGCAGTGCTAGAAGCGTCTTCTACGAGCAGTACTTC. Translation: CSARSVFYEQYF.

This clonotype was seen a handful of times. This rearrangement joins TRBV4-3 to TRBJ1-1; D unresolved. The germline gives CDR1 LGHNA, CDR2 YSLEER. The ends were cut back, 0 bases at V and 0 bases at J, with 5 bases in the middle. The CDR3 has 14 amino acids. CDR3: CASSQEWLNTEAFF. The CDR3, as DNA: TGCGCCAGCAGCCAAGAATGGCTGAACACTGAAGCTTTCTTT.

This chain joins TRBV9 and TRBJ2-5; D perhaps matches TRBD2 (6 bases). V gave up 1 base and J gave up 5 bases, with 9 bases separating them. Germline values: CDR1 SGDLS, CDR2 YYNGEE. The CDR3 runs to 13 residues. Here the CDR3 reads CASSVLSGETQYF. The DNA for the CDR3 is TGTGCCAGCAGCGTATTAAGCGGGGAGACCCAGTACTTC.

The V call is TRBV4-2, the J call TRBJ2-3, with 11 bases matching TRBD2. Germline V gene sequence: CDR1 LGHNA, CDR2 YNFKEQ. The CDR3 has 17 amino acids. The V gene end was trimmed by 2 bases and the J gene end by 5 bases; junction bases not matched to a gene: 9. In DNA, the CDR3 is TGTGCCAGCAGCCAAAAGGGTAGCGGGGGGGCGTTAGATACGCAGTATTTT. It yields the protein CASSQKGSGGALDTQYF.

J is TRBJ2-2 and V is TRBV29-1; 7 bases match TRBD2. From germline, CDR1 is SQVTM and CDR2 ANQGSEA. V was clipped by 5 bases and J by 5 bases; unmatched bases: 8. The CDR3 totals 14 residues. The CDR3 here is CSVQRGLPTGELFF. CDR3 bases: TGCAGCGTTCAGCGGGGCCTTCCTACCGGGGAGCTGTTTTTT.

This sequence joins TRBV29-1 and TRBJ2-1; D ambiguous. CDR1 and CDR2 (germline): SQVTM, ANQGSEA. This CDR3 has 13 amino acids. Deletions cut 6 bases from V and 8 bases from J, with 17 bases between. This CDR3 reads CSVTSHIVDEQFF. The CDR3 coding sequence is TGCAGCGTAACTTCCCACATCGTCGATGAGCAGTTCTTC.